These 20 T cell receptor beta chains originate from one sample sequenced in a study of T cells in Graves' hyperthyroidism and ophthalmopathy. Amplified regions were TCR beta CDR3 sequences from RNA transcripts. The HTBI primer set served for first-round RT-PCR of the TCR CDR3. TCRdb re-called the multiplex PCR reads through MiXCR, storing one row per CDR3 protein. The profile covers 800,000 or so distinct CDR3 sequences, with roughly 40% appearing a single time and approximately 8.7% taken by the ten largest. The specimen sequenced was blood. These receptors were obtained from a young man with Graves' hyperthyroidism.

This chain uses TRBV4-1 with TRBJ1-5; D gene ambiguous. Germline V gene lookup returns CDR1 MGHRA and CDR2 YSYEKL. The length of the CDR3 is 17 residues. V lost 0 bases to trimming and J lost 2 bases, with 14 bases between them. The CDR3: CASSQESSYSRNQPQHF. For the CDR3, the DNA is TGCGCCAGCAGCCAAGAGTCTTCTTACAGCCGCAATCAGCCCCAGCATTTT.

V gene TRBV5-1 combines with J gene TRBJ2-5; D may match TRBD1 or TRBD2 (5 bases each). The CDR3 runs to 16 residues. Trimming pared 0 bases from V and 4 bases from J, leaving 16 bases between. Germline V gives CDR1 SGHRS, CDR2 YFSETQ. CDR3 region: CASSLASRPGGETQYF. CDR3 in DNA: TGCGCCAGCAGCTTGGCCAGCAGGCCTGGGGGAGAGACCCAGTACTTC.

This clonotype was recorded a few times. The chain links TRBV5-1 to TRBJ2-7; the match to TRBD2 covers 8 bases. The CDR3 has 14 residues. The V gene's germline CDR1 is SGHRS and CDR2 YFSETQ. V lost 5 bases, J lost 6 bases, and 10 bases stayed unmatched. The CDR3 loop is CASSSGTRGLEQYF. CDR3 sequence (DNA): TGCGCCAGCAGTTCCGGGACTAGAGGGCTCGAGCAGTACTTC.

This clonotype was counted between two and nine times. V is TRBV6-5 and J is TRBJ1-4, with D unclear. The length of the CDR3 is 14 residues. CDR1 is MNHEY, CDR2 SVGAGI, per germline. The V end was cut by 5 bases, the J end by 6 bases, with 13 bases between. Here the CDR3 reads CASSEWASHEKLFF. CDR3 sequence (DNA): TGTGCCAGCAGTGAATGGGCGTCCCATGAAAAACTGTTTTTT.

Only one count was recorded for this clonotype. The CDR3 here is CASSHGLDSYNEQFF. The DNA for the CDR3 is TGCGCCAGCAGCCACGGCCTGGACTCCTACAATGAGCAGTTCTTC. The V and J genes are TRBV4-1 and TRBJ2-1; no definite D call. The germline V gene has CDR1 MGHRA and CDR2 YSYEKL. The CDR3 is 15 residues long. With 3 bases removed from V and 0 bases from J, the gap between germline ends came to 9 bases.

The V call is TRBV12-3 or TRBV12-4, the J call TRBJ1-1; 10 bases align to TRBD1. There are 15 residues in the CDR3. V lost 6 bases to trimming and J lost 4 bases; unmatched junction nucleotides: 8. The CDR3 region has the DNA TGTGCCAGCAGGTCGGACAGGGGGGCACGCACTGAAGCTTTCTTT. Its protein is CASRSDRGARTEAFF.

For this clonotype: Lacking the conserved final phenylalanine or tryptophan, this CDR3 likely reflects a read error. The chain employs TRBV9 and TRBJ1-1; D unresolved. CDR3 length: 16 residues. Trimming removed 5 bases from V and 1 base from J, with 18 bases in between. Germline V gene lookup returns CDR1 SGDLS and CDR2 YYNGEE. CDR3 residues: CASSSTLTRGNTEAFS. The CDR3 region has the DNA TGTGCCAGCAGTTCGACACTGACACGGGGGAACACTGAAGCTTTCTCT.

This clonotype has a handful of counts. The junction and the germline gene differ at one end; a read error may be behind it. This chain joins TRBV10-3 and TRBJ1-2; no clear D. The germline gives CDR1 ENHRY, CDR2 SYGVKD. This CDR3 is built from 16 residues. The CDR3 DNA follows: TGTGCCAGCAGTGCGAACCTCGTCTCGGGCTATGATGGCTACACCTTC. This encodes CASSANLVSGYDGYTF.

The V gene is TRBV7-9, the J gene TRBJ2-7; 7 nucleotides agree with TRBD1. CDR1 SEHNR and CDR2 FQNEAQ come from the germline V gene (reference sequence). CDR3 length: 15 residues. V lost 10 bases to trimming and J lost 0 bases; unmatched junction nucleotides: 12. CDR3 nucleotide sequence: TGTGCCACCTGGGCCGGGGACAGAACCTCCTACGAGCAGTACTTC. Amino acid sequence: CATWAGDRTSYEQYF.

This clonotype was picked up one time. The genes are TRBV5-1 and TRBJ1-4; no clear D. The germline V gene has CDR1 SGHRS and CDR2 YFSETQ. Between the trimmed V and J ends, which lost 4 bases and 7 bases, there was a span of 14 bases. This CDR3 is 14 amino acids long. The DNA of the CDR3 is TGCGCCAGCAGCCAGAACCAACTAGGTGAAAAACTGTTTTTT. Translating gives CASSQNQLGEKLFF.

This clonotype came up many times. The rearrangement uses TRBV10-2 and TRBJ1-2; 9 bases line up with TRBD1. Germline lookup yields CDR1 WSHSY and CDR2 SAAADI. Losses at the gene ends were 6 bases for V and 1 base for J; bases not matched to a gene: 6. The CDR3 is 15 residues long. CDR3 protein: CASSQDRGINYGYTF. In DNA form, the CDR3 reads TGCGCCAGCAGCCAGGACAGGGGAATTAACTATGGCTACACCTTC.

The rearrangement uses TRBV7-9 and TRBJ2-7; TRBD2 matches at 8 bases. V was pared by 4 bases and J by 1 base, with 9 bases of the junction left unmatched. CDR3 length equals 16 residues. From germline, CDR1 is SEHNR and CDR2 FQNEAQ (reference sequence). DNA of the CDR3: TGTGCCAGCAGCTCCTACCCAAGCGGGAGTTCCTACGAGCAGTACTTC. This translates into CASSSYPSGSSYEQYF.

The J gene is TRBJ2-7, the V gene TRBV7-2, with D possibly being TRBD1 (5 bases). Trimming left V 5 bases short and J 0 bases short, with 14 bases between. Germline V gives CDR1 SGHTA, CDR2 FQGNSA. The CDR3 is made up of 15 amino acids. The CDR3 loop is CASSPFQGYSYEQYF. CDR3 DNA: TGTGCCAGCAGCCCGTTTCAGGGCTACTCCTACGAGCAGTACTTC.

This clonotype has a count of ten or more. This chain connects TRBV7-6 to TRBJ1-1; unclear D gene. Per the germline V gene, CDR1 is SGHVS and CDR2 is FNYEAQ. V was pared by 2 bases and J by 7 bases, with 8 bases between. The CDR3 has 12 amino acids. The CDR3 spells CASSLLGDEAFF. The CDR3 DNA is TGTGCCAGCAGCTTATTGGGTGATGAAGCTTTCTTT.

In regard to this clonotype: This sequence may be a read error, since a much larger clone differs from it by one base. DNA of the CDR3: TGCATCGTTGAAGAAGGGCAGGAAGAAAAACTGTTTTTT. Its translation is CIVEEGQEEKLFF. The chain couples TRBV29-1 to TRBJ1-4; D unclear. Per the germline V gene, CDR1 is SQVTM and CDR2 is ANQGSEA. The CDR3 has 13 residues.

The gene calls are TRBV29-1 and TRBJ1-2; D unclear. The CDR3 covers 12 residues. Germline CDR1 is SQVTM and CDR2 is ANQGSEA. The ends were cut back, 8 bases at V and 7 bases at J, with 17 bases in the middle. The CDR3 DNA reads as TGCAGCTTGAGTGAGGGAAAAAGTGGCTACACCTTC. Its protein product is CSLSEGKSGYTF. The whole variable domain, filled in from reference TRBV29-1 and TRBJ1-2, reads SAVISQKPSRDICQRGTSLTIQCQVDSQVTMMFWYRQQPGQSLTLIATANQGSEATYESGFVIDKFPISRPNLTFSTLTVSNMSPEDSSIYLCSLSEGKSGYTFGSGTRLTVV.

CDR3 sequence: CASSLNPGRSTEAFF. In nucleotides, the CDR3 is TGTGCCAGCAGTTTAAACCCAGGGAGGAGCACTGAAGCTTTCTTT. This sequence joins TRBV12-3 or TRBV12-4 and TRBJ1-1; TRBD1 might be the D (5 bases). The CDR3 sequence is 15 residues long. The V end lost 2 bases, the J end lost 4 bases, and 14 bases lay between the germline ends.

V usage is TRBV15 and J usage is TRBJ1-1; unclear D gene. CDR3 length equals 14 residues. CDR1 and CDR2 from the germline V gene are LNHNV and YYDKDF (reference sequence). V lost 3 bases and J 0 bases, leaving 8 bases between the germline ends. This CDR3 reads CATSRSTMNTEAFF. DNA for the CDR3: TGTGCCACCAGCAGGTCGACCATGAACACTGAAGCTTTCTTT.

The CDR3 region is CASSLEGVRQPYGYTF. For the CDR3, the DNA is TGCGCCAGCAGCTTGGAAGGTGTGCGGCAGCCCTATGGCTACACCTTC. The genes are TRBV5-1 and TRBJ1-2; D is unresolved. Germline V gene data show CDR1 as SGHRS and CDR2 as YFSETQ. V lost 0 bases to trimming and J lost 4 bases, with 16 bases between them. The CDR3 extends over 16 amino acids. The full variable domain, with the rest looked up from reference TRBV5-1 and TRBJ1-2, is KAGVTQTPRYLIKTRGQQVTLSCSPISGHRSVSWYQQTPGQGLQFLFEYFSETQRNKGNFPGRFSGRQFSNSRSEMNVSTLELGDSALYLCASSLEGVRQPYGYTFGSGTRLTVV.

Ten or more counts support this clonotype. V gene TRBV29-1 combines with J gene TRBJ2-6, with D uncertain. Germline V CDR1 and CDR2: SQVTM, ANQGSEA. There are 14 residues in the CDR3. V was cut by 3 bases and J by 1 base, with 7 bases left in between. CDR3 nucleotide sequence: TGCAGCGTTGATCCAGGATCTGGGGCCAACGTCCTGACTTTC. Encoded protein: CSVDPGSGANVLTF.